This T cell receptor (beta chain) was sequenced for a study of identical twins. Study-level points and caveats: Beta out-of-frame twin sharing showed a weaker excess. Findings came from cross-sectional statistics, without long-term follow-up of donors. Whereas memory repertoires showed no such difference, abundant cord blood beta clonotypes carried fewer insertions.

This CDR3 contains 17 residues. Germline V lookup: CDR1 LGHDT, CDR2 YNNKEL (reference sequence). V lost 0 bases and J lost 2, with 13 bases in between. On this clonotype: Its antigen is not identified.

After template switching added a universal primer site, the resulting cDNA carried unique molecular identifiers. MiXCR, applied by TCRdb to the 5' RACE reads, yields one record per CDR3 protein. Seen here are roughly 350,000 distinct CDR3 sequences, more than 9% observed once, and the top ten hold 6% to 9%. This sample was shared with a second study, whose subject was yellow fever vaccine responses in identical twins.

Input material: CD8+ T cells sorted from blood. The rearrangement links TRBV3-1 to TRBJ2-2, with D tentatively TRBD1 (6 bases). This clonotype was obtained from a woman between 18 and 30 years old in good health. The CDR3 DNA reads TGTGCCAGCAGCCAAGATATTTACAGGGTAAACACCGGGGAGCTGTTTTTT. Amino acids: CASSQDIYRVNTGELFF.